This entry describes one TCR beta chain. The target antigen is unknown. The CDR3 runs to 16 residues. Germline V gene data show CDR1 as MDHEN and CDR2 as SYDVKM. Unmatched junction bases numbered 14, after V lost 7 bases and J lost 7 bases. TCRdb keeps only in-frame clones here, not all; method: immunoSEQ multiplex PCR. The table includes approximately 190,000 clones, almost 95% detected once. The entry originates in a study of T cell responses to AZD1222 COVID-19 vaccine. Points from the study as a whole: Repertoires were obtained only post-peak T cell response. In the spike-specific TCR repertoire, nearly half reportedly target unmutated variant regions. Spike-specific TCR breadth and depth were elevated following two AZD1222 doses.

V and J are TRBV28 and TRBJ2-2, with 8 bases lining up with TRBD2. The origin of this receptor is an adult in good health. The starting material was peripheral blood, obtained on day 0 of AZD1222 vaccination. The CDR3 nucleotides are TGTGCCAGCATCACGGGCGCGGCGGGAGGTGTCGGGGAGCTGTTTTTT. This translates into CASITGAAGGVGELFF.